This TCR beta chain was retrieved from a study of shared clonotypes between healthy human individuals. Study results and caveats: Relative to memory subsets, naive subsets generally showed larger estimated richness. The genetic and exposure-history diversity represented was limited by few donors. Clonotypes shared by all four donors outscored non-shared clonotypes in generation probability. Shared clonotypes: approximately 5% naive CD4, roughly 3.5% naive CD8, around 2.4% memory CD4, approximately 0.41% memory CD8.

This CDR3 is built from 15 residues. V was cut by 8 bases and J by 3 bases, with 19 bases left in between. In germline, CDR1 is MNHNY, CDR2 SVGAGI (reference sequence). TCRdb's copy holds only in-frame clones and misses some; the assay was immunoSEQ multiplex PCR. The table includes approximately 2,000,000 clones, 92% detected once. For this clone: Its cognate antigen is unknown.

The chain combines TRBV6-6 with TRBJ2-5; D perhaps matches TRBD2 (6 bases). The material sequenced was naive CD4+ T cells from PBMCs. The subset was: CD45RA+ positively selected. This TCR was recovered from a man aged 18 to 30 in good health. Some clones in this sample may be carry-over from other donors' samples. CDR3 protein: CASCLGGTPKETQYF. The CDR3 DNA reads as TGTGCCAGCTGCCTCGGAGGGACTCCAAAAGAGACCCAGTACTTC.